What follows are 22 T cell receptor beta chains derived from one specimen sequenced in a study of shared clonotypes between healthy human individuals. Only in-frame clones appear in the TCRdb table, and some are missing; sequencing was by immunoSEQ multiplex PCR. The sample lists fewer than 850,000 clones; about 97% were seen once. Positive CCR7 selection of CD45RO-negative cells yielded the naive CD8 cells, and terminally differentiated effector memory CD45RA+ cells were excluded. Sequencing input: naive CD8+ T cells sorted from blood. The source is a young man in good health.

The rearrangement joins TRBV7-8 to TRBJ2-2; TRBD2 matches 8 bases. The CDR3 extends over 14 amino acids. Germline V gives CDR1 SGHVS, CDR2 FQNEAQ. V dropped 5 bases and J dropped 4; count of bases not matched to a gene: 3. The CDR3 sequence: CASSGTSRTGELFF. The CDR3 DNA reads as TGTGCCAGCAGCGGGACTAGTCGCACCGGGGAGCTGTTTTTT. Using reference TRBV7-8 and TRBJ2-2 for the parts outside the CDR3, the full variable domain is GAGVSQSPRYKVAKRGQDVALRCDPISGHVSLFWYQQALGQGPEFLTYFQNEAQLDKSGLPSDRFFAERPEGSVSTLKIQRTQQEDSAVYLCASSGTSRTGELFFGEGSRLTVL.

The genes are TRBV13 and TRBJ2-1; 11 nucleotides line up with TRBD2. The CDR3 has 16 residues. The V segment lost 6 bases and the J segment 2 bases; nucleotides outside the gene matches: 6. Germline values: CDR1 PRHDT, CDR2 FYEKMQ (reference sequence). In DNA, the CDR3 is TGTGCCAGCAGAGGGACTAGCGGCTTACCCTACAATGAGCAGTTCTTC. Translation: CASRGTSGLPYNEQFF.

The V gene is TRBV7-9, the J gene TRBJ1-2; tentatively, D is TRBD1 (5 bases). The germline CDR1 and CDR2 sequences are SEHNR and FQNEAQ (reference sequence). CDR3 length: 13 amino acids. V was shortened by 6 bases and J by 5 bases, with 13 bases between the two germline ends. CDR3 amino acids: CASSYLTVYGYTF. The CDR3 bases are TGTGCCAGCAGTTACCTGACAGTTTATGGCTACACCTTC. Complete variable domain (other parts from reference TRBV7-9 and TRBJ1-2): DTGVSQNPRHKITKRGQNVTFRCDPISEHNRLYWYRQTLGQGPEFLTYFQNEAQLEKSRLLSDRFSAERPKGSFSTLEIQRTEQGDSAMYLCASSYLTVYGYTFGSGTRLTVV.

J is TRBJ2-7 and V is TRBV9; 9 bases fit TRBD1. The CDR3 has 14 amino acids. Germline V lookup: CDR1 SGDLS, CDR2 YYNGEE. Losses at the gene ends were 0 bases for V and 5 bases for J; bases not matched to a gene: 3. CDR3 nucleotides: TGTGCCAGCAGCGTAGGACAGGGGGAGGACGAGCAGTACTTC. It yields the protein CASSVGQGEDEQYF.

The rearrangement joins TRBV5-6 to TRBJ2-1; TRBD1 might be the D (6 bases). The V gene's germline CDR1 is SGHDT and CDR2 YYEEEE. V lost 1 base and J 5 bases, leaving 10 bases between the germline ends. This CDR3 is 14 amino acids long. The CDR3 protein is CASSLMDSHNEQFF. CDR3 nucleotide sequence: TGTGCCAGCAGCTTGATGGACAGCCACAATGAGCAGTTCTTC.

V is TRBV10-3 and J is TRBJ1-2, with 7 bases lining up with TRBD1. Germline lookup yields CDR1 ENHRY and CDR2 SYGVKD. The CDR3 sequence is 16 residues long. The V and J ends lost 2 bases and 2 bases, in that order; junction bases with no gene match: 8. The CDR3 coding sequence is TGTGCCATCAGTGAGCCGTTCGACAGGGTAAACTATGGCTACACCTTC. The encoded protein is CAISEPFDRVNYGYTF.

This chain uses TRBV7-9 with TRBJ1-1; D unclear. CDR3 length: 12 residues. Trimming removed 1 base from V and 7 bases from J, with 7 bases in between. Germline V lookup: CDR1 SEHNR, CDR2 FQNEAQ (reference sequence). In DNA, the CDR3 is TGTGCCAGCAGCTTAGAAAATAGTGAAGCTTTCTTT. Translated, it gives CASSLENSEAFF.

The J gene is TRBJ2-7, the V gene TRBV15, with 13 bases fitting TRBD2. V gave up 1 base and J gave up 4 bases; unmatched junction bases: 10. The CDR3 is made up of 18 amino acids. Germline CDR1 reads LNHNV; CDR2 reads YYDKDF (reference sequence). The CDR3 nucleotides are TGTGCCACCAGCAGAGGTGGAGGACTAGCGGGAGTTGAATACGAGCAGTACTTC. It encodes CATSRGGGLAGVEYEQYF.

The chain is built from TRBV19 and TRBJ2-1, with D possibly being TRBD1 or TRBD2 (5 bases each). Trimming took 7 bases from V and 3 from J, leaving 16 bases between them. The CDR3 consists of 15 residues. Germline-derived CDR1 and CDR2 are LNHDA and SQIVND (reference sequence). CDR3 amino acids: CASMGEPNDYNEQFF. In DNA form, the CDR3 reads TGTGCCAGTATGGGGGAGCCCAACGACTACAATGAGCAGTTCTTC.

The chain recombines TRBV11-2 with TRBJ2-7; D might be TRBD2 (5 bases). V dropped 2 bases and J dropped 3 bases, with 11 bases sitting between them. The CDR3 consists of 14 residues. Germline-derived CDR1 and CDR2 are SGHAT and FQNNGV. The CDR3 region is CASSLIWGDYEQYF. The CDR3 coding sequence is TGTGCCAGCAGCTTAATCTGGGGAGACTACGAGCAGTACTTC.

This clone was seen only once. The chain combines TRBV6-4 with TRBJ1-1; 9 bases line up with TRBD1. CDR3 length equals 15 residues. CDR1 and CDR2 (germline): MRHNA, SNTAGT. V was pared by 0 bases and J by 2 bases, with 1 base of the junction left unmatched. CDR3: CASSDSTGGNTEAFF. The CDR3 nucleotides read TGTGCCAGCAGTGACTCCACAGGGGGCAACACTGAAGCTTTCTTT.

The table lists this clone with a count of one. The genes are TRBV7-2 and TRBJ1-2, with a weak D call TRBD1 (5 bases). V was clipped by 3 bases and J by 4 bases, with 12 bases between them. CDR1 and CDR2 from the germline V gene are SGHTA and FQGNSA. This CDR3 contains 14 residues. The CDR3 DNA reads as TGTGCCAGCAGCTTCTGGGGGTCTAGCTATGGCTACACCTTC. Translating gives CASSFWGSSYGYTF.

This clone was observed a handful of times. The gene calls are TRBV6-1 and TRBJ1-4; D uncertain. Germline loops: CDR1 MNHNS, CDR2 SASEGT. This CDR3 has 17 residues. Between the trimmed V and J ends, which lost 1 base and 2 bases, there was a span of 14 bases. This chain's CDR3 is CASSEELGFKTNEKLFF. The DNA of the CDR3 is TGTGCCAGCAGTGAAGAGTTAGGTTTCAAGACTAATGAAAAACTGTTTTTT.

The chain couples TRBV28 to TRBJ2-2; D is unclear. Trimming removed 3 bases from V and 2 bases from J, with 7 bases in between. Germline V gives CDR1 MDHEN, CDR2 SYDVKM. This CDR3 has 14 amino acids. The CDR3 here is CASSLMENTGELFF. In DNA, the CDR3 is TGTGCCAGCAGTTTGATGGAAAACACCGGGGAGCTGTTTTTT. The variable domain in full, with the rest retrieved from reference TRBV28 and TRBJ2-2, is DVKVTQSSRYLVKRTGEKVFLECVQDMDHENMFWYRQDPGLGLRLIYFSYDVKMKEKGDIPEGYSVSREKKERFSLILESASTNQTSMYLCASSLMENTGELFFGEGSRLTVL.

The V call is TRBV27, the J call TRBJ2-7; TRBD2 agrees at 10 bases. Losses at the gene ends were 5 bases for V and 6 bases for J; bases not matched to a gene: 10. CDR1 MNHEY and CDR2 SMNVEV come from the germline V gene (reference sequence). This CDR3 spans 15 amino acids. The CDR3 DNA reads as TGTGCCAGCAGTCCCGCGCTAGCGGGAGTAACCGAGCAGTACTTC. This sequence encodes CASSPALAGVTEQYF.

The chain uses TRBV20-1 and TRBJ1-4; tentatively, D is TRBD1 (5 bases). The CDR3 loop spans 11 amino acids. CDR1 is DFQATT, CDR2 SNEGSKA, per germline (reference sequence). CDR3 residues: CGAPLSEKLFF. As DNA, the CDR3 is TGCGGGGCGCCCTTAAGTGAAAAACTGTTTTTT.

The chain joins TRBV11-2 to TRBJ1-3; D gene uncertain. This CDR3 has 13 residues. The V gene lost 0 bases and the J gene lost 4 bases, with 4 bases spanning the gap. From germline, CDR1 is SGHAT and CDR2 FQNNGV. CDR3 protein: CASSLDWGNTIYF. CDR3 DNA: TGTGCCAGCAGCTTAGATTGGGGAAACACCATATATTTT.

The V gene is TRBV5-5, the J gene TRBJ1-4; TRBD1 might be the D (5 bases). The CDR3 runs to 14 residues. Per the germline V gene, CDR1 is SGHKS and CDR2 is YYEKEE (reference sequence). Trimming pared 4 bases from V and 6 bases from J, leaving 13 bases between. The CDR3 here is CASSRRDEDEKLFF. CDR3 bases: TGTGCCAGCAGCAGGAGGGACGAGGATGAAAAACTGTTTTTT.

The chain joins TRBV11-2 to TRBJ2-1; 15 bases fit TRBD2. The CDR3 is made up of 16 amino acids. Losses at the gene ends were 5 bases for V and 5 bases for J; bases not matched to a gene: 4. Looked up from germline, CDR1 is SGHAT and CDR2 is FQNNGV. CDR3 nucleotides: TGTGCCAGCAGCGGGACTAGCGGGAGGAGGGACAATGAGCAGTTCTTC. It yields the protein CASSGTSGRRDNEQFF.

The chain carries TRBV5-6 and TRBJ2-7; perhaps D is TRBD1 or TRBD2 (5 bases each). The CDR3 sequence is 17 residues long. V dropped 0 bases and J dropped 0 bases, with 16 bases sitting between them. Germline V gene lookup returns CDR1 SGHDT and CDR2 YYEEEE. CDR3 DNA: TGTGCCAGCAGCTTGGGAGTGTGGGGACCTAGCTCCTACGAGCAGTACTTC. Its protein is CASSLGVWGPSSYEQYF.

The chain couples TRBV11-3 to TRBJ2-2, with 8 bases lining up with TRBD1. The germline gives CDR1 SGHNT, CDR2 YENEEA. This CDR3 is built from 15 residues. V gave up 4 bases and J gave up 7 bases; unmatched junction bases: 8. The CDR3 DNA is TGTGCCAGCAGCTCACACCTGACAGGGGACGGGGAGCTGTTTTTT. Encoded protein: CASSSHLTGDGELFF.

The CDR3 DNA follows: TGTGCCAGCAGGTTGGTCGGATTGAACACTGAAGCTTTCTTT. It is translated as CASRLVGLNTEAFF. The V and J genes are TRBV2 and TRBJ1-1; D remains ambiguous. The CDR3 runs 14 residues. The germline V gene has CDR1 SNHLY and CDR2 FYNNEI. V was trimmed by 6 bases and J by 0 bases, leaving 11 bases between them.